The 27 T cell receptor beta chains listed next were all sequenced from one sample in a study of tumor-infiltrating lymphocytes in primary liver carcinoma. Co-extraction yielded RNA and DNA from approximately 22-30 mg of unsorted bulk tissue. The template, 450 to 650 ng total RNA, yielded TCR beta cDNA made with a constant-region primer. ARM-PCR was slightly modified, and three nested multiplex PCR rounds with it gave rise to the TCR beta libraries. A C-beta reverse primer was combined with TRBV1-TRBV30 forward primers in the first two PCR rounds, and each round had around 11 cycles. Via MiXCR, TCRdb re-called the multiplex PCR reads, giving one row per CDR3 protein. The sample contains fewer than 85,000 distinct CDR3 sequences, 69% of which appear only once. The sequencing input was tumor-adjacent normal liver tissue. These receptors were taken from a man between 40 and 49 years old with primary liver carcinoma and hepatitis B virus infection.

There are a few counts of this clonotype. The chain is built from TRBV11-1 and TRBJ2-1; TRBD2 is a possible D gene (6 bases). V dropped 3 bases and J dropped 8 bases, with 29 bases sitting between them. This CDR3 comprises 19 residues. CDR1 is SGHAT, CDR2 FQDESV, per germline (reference sequence). CDR3 in amino acids: CASSFTFYASVRAGDEQFF. The CDR3 DNA reads as TGTGCCAGCAGCTTTACCTTTTATGCTAGCGTGAGGGCCGGTGATGAGCAGTTCTTC.

This chain uses TRBV11-1 with TRBJ1-1; weak D call: TRBD1 (5 bases). The length of the CDR3 is 16 residues. The germline CDR1 and CDR2 sequences are SGHAT and FQDESV (reference sequence). V gave up 1 base and J gave up 1 base, with 13 bases separating them. The CDR3 DNA reads TGTGCCAGCAGCTTAGGTGGGCCAGGGCGGAACACTGAAGCTTTCTTT. The encoded protein is CASSLGGPGRNTEAFF. Full variable domain (outside the CDR3, taken from reference TRBV11-1 and TRBJ1-1): EAEVAQSPRYKITEKSQAVAFWCDPISGHATLYWYRQILGQGPELLVQFQDESVVDDSQLPKDRFSAERLKGVDSTLKIQPAELGDSAMYLCASSLGGPGRNTEAFFGQGTRLTVV.

The V call is TRBV11-1, the J call TRBJ1-6; no clear D gene. V lost 7 bases, J lost 9 bases, and 13 bases lay in between. CDR1 is SGHAT and CDR2 is FQDESV in the germline V gene (reference sequence). The CDR3 totals 13 residues. As DNA, the CDR3 is TGTGCCAGCAACCGGATACTGGTTTCACCCCTCCACTTT. It codes for CASNRILVSPLHF. The whole variable domain, filled in from reference TRBV11-1 and TRBJ1-6, reads EAEVAQSPRYKITEKSQAVAFWCDPISGHATLYWYRQILGQGPELLVQFQDESVVDDSQLPKDRFSAERLKGVDSTLKIQPAELGDSAMYLCASNRILVSPLHFGNGTRLTVT.

On this clonotype: The conserved final phenylalanine or tryptophan is absent from the CDR3, which likely points to a read error. V and J are TRBV29-1 and TRBJ2-1; tentative D call: TRBD2 (5 bases). CDR1 and CDR2 from the germline V gene are SQVTM and ANQGSEA. CDR3 size: 13 residues. The V gene lost 8 bases and the J gene lost 4 bases, with 15 bases spanning the gap. CDR3 sequence reads: CSMGGSRYNEQFY. The CDR3, as DNA: TGCAGCATGGGTGGGAGCCGATACAATGAGCAGTTCTAC.

This clonotype has a single count. The V gene is TRBV11-1, the J gene TRBJ1-2, with D perhaps TRBD1 (5 bases). This CDR3 is 15 amino acids long. Trimming took 1 base from V and 3 from J, leaving 12 bases between them. Germline-derived CDR1 and CDR2 are SGHAT and FQDESV (reference sequence). Written as DNA, the CDR3 is TGTGCCAGCAGCTTAGTGGAGAGGGACGACTATGGCTACACCTTC. Translated, it gives CASSLVERDDYGYTF.

As regards this clonotype: Germline and junction disagree at one end, which may indicate a read error. The chain combines TRBV7-8 with TRBJ2-4, with D possibly matching TRBD1 (6 bases). The CDR3 length is 18 residues. Germline V gives CDR1 SGHVS, CDR2 FQNEAQ. The CDR3 reads CASGLVSRGSVAKNIQYF. Written as DNA, the CDR3 is TGTGCCAGCGGCTTAGTCAGCAGGGGAAGTGTGGCCAAAAACATTCAGTACTTC.

About this clonotype itself: A much larger clone lies a single base off, so this may be a read error. The chain employs TRBV28 and TRBJ1-3; D is uncertain. CDR1 and CDR2 from the germline V gene are MDHEN and SYDVKM. CDR3 length: 16 amino acids. CDR3 nucleotides: TGTGCCAGCAGTATTACTCTAGACACCTCTAGAAACACCATATATTTT. It translates to CASSITLDTSRNTIYF.

This clonotype was recorded only once. The chain couples TRBV4-3 to TRBJ2-5, with D uncertain. CDR1 is LGHNA, CDR2 YSLEER, per germline. This CDR3 has 15 amino acids. DNA of the CDR3: TGCGCTAGGAGCCAAGATACAATGGGATCGTGGACCCAGTACTTC. It encodes CARSQDTMGSWTQYF.

A word on this clonotype: A read error may account for a junction end that differs from germline. V and J are TRBV5-5 and TRBJ2-4; D not resolved. Per the germline V gene, CDR1 is SGHKS and CDR2 is YYEKEE (reference sequence). CDR3 length equals 15 residues. CDR3 coding DNA: TGTGCCAGCAGCGAAAGGTCCTTGGGGAAAAACATTCAGCACTTC. Protein: CASSERSLGKNIQHF.

The V gene is TRBV4-1, the J gene TRBJ2-5, with 10 nucleotides matching TRBD2. This CDR3 has 16 residues. CDR1 is MGHRA and CDR2 is YSYEKL in the germline V gene. V shed 8 bases and J 5 bases; nucleotides not matched to a gene: 14. CDR3 sequence: CASCKASGSLSETQYF. Written as DNA, the CDR3 is TGCGCCAGCTGTAAGGCTAGCGGGAGTTTGTCGGAGACCCAGTACTTC.

This chain connects TRBV6-5 to TRBJ2-1, with 10 bases identical to TRBD2. CDR1 MNHEY and CDR2 SVGAGI come from the germline V gene. J gave up 14 bases and V 10 bases, and 14 bases lay outside the gene matches. The length of the CDR3 is 13 residues. CDR3 DNA sequence: TGTGCCAACACCCTCACTAGCGGGACTGTCGAGTTCTTC. It specifies CANTLTSGTVEFF.

Note on this clonotype: A much larger clone lies a single base off, so this may be a read error. This chain joins TRBV11-2 and TRBJ2-3; TRBD1 aligns across 7 bases. From germline, CDR1 is SGHAT and CDR2 FQNNGV. The trim removed 3 bases at V and 5 bases at J, leaving 11 bases unmatched. The CDR3 has 16 amino acids. CDR3 loop: CASSFLTGSRQDTQYF. As DNA, the CDR3 is TGTGCCAGCAGCTTCCTGACAGGGAGCCGTCAAGATACGCAGTATTTT.

The V call is TRBV12-3 or TRBV12-4, the J call TRBJ1-1; the match to TRBD1 covers 8 bases. The CDR3 runs to 14 residues. The V and J ends lost 7 bases and 4 bases, in that order; junction bases with no gene match: 8. In DNA, the CDR3 is TGTGCCAGCAATTTCACAGGGGGACTCACTGAAGCTTTCTTT. Translation gives CASNFTGGLTEAFF.

The V gene is TRBV7-6, the J gene TRBJ2-5; TRBD2 matches at 9 bases. The CDR3 extends over 16 amino acids. Germline-derived CDR1 and CDR2 are SGHVS and FNYEAQ. V lost 4 bases and J lost 5; bases outside the gene matches: 11. The CDR3 nucleotides read TGTGCCAGCAGCTCCCTAGTTAGCGGGAGCGGGGAGACCCAGTACTTC. This encodes CASSSLVSGSGETQYF.

This clonotype showed up just a few times. J is TRBJ1-2 and V is TRBV29-1; D is perhaps TRBD1 (5 bases). Germline CDR1 reads SQVTM; CDR2 reads ANQGSEA. The CDR3 spans 12 residues. V gave up 4 bases and J gave up 6 bases, with 12 bases separating them. CDR3 protein: CSVAQGWNGYTF. DNA for the CDR3: TGCAGCGTTGCCCAGGGATGGAATGGCTACACCTTC.

This clonotype was observed a handful of times. The rearrangement uses TRBV11-3 and TRBJ2-1, with TRBD2 as a possible D gene (6 bases). Trimming took off 0 bases at V and 7 bases at J, with 7 bases between the two ends. CDR1 is SGHNT, CDR2 YENEEA, per germline. CDR3 length equals 13 residues. The CDR3 sequence: CASSLDSGNEQFF. The CDR3 DNA is TGTGCCAGCAGCTTAGATAGCGGTAATGAGCAGTTCTTC. Filled out from reference TRBV11-3 and TRBJ2-1, the complete variable domain reads EAGVVQSPRYKIIEKKQPVAFWCNPISGHNTLYWYLQNLGQGPELLIRYENEEAVDDSQLPKDRFSAERLKGVDSTLKIQPAELGDSAVYLCASSLDSGNEQFFGPGTRLTVL.

With regard to this clonotype: A much bigger clone sits one base away, suggesting this may be a read error. The chain carries TRBV24-1 and TRBJ2-2; D gene uncertain. The germline gives CDR1 KGHDR, CDR2 SFDVKD. The CDR3 has 14 amino acids. V was shortened by 6 bases and J by 0 bases, with 7 bases between the two germline ends. Here the CDR3 DNA reads TGTGCCACCAGTCGACGGGCGAACACCGGGGAGCTGTTTTTT. Its protein is CATSRRANTGELFF.

Comment on this clonotype: A read error may be the cause here, since a much bigger clone is one base away. The V call is TRBV6-5, the J call TRBJ1-1; D uncertain. The CDR3 spans 13 residues. Per germline, CDR1 MNHEY and CDR2 SVGAGI. This CDR3 reads CASSLRFNAEALF. CDR3 bases: TGTGCCAGCAGTCTCCGATTTAACGCTGAAGCTCTCTTT.

The chain couples TRBV11-3 to TRBJ2-2, with a possible D match to TRBD1 (6 bases). Per the germline V gene, CDR1 is SGHNT and CDR2 is YENEEA. Trimming pared 1 base from V and 6 bases from J, leaving 12 bases between. This CDR3 has 15 amino acids. CDR3 in amino acids: CASSLGQVDAGELFF. The CDR3 DNA reads TGTGCCAGCAGCTTAGGACAGGTTGACGCCGGGGAGCTGTTTTTT.

Of note for this clonotype: This could be a read error, since a much larger clone is one nucleotide away. The J gene is TRBJ2-7, the V gene TRBV30; weak D call: TRBD2 (7 bases). CDR3 length: 14 amino acids. Germline V gene sequence: CDR1 GTSNPN, CDR2 SVGIG (reference sequence). V lost 4 bases, J lost 0 bases, and 13 bases lay in between. The DNA of the CDR3 is TGTGCCTGGATTGGGGGGGGCAACTCCTACGAGCAGTACTTC. This sequence encodes CAWIGGGNSYEQYF.

On this clonotype itself: One end of the junction is discordant with germline, which a read error may explain. The V gene is TRBV12-3 or TRBV12-4, the J gene TRBJ2-1, with D uncertain. CDR3 length equals 15 residues. CDR3 bases: TGTGCCAGCAGTTTGCTCTTGGGCCTAGACAATGGGCAGTTCTTC. Translated, it gives CASSLLLGLDNGQFF.

The chain uses TRBV4-2 and TRBJ2-6, with D maybe TRBD1 (5 bases). Germline CDR1 and CDR2: LGHNA and YNFKEQ. The V and J ends lost 3 bases and 0 bases respectively, with 21 bases between them. This CDR3 comprises 20 residues. This CDR3 reads CASSQETVGRVFSGANVLTF. The DNA of the CDR3 is TGTGCCAGCAGCCAGGAGACGGTGGGCAGGGTTTTCTCTGGGGCCAACGTCCTGACTTTC.

Comments on this clonotype: A much larger clone differs from this one at a single base, so this may be a read error. This chain uses TRBV5-1 with TRBJ2-2; no firm D call. The V end lost 0 bases, the J end lost 6 bases, and 9 bases lay between the germline ends. The CDR3 runs to 14 residues. Per germline, CDR1 SGHRS and CDR2 YFSETQ. CDR3 region: CASSLVERPGELFF. The CDR3 DNA reads TGCGCCAGCAGCTTGGTCGAGAGACCCGGGGAGCTGTTTTTT.

The V call is TRBV4-1, the J call TRBJ2-5; D is possibly TRBD2 (6 bases). The length of the CDR3 is 15 residues. V lost 6 bases and J 0 bases, leaving 14 bases between the germline ends. Germline V lookup: CDR1 MGHRA, CDR2 YSYEKL. CDR3 amino acids: CASSLNGGYQETQYF. As DNA, the CDR3 is TGCGCCAGCAGTCTAAATGGAGGGTACCAAGAGACCCAGTACTTC.

The chain combines TRBV12-3 or TRBV12-4 with TRBJ2-7, with no clear D. The CDR3 length is 13 residues. Trimming cost V 5 bases and J 2 bases, with 10 bases left between them. For the CDR3, the DNA is TGTGCCAGCAGTCTCAACATTACCTACGAGCAGTACTTC. Translating it yields CASSLNITYEQYF.

This clonotype occurred many times. A junction end diverges from the germline sequence, so it may reflect a read error. This chain joins TRBV11-2 and TRBJ2-4; 10 nucleotides match TRBD2. CDR3 length equals 17 residues. Germline assignment: CDR1 SGHAT and CDR2 FQNNGV. The CDR3 sequence is CASSLDTSGIAKNIQYF. The CDR3 DNA sequence: TGCGCCAGCAGCTTAGATACTAGCGGGATTGCCAAAAACATTCAGTACTTC. The full variable domain, rest sourced from reference TRBV11-2 and TRBJ2-4, is EAGVAQSPRYKIIEKRQSVAFWCNPISGHATLYWYQQILGQGPKLLIQFQNNGVVDDSQLPKDRFSAERLKGVDSTLKIQPAKLEDSAVYLCASSLDTSGIAKNIQYFGAGTRLSVL.

This clonotype was counted many times. The chain uses TRBV29-1 and TRBJ2-5; 7 nucleotides align to TRBD2. The CDR3 runs to 14 residues. Germline V gene lookup returns CDR1 SQVTM and CDR2 ANQGSEA. J gave up 6 bases and V 3 bases, and 10 bases lay outside the gene matches. In DNA form, the CDR3 reads TGCAGCGTTGATTTCGCGGGAGAGGGGAAGACCCAGTACTTC. It translates to CSVDFAGEGKTQYF.